Listed here are 10 T cell receptor beta chains from one sample, sequenced in a study of cytomegalovirus exposure and HLA in healthy donors. The PCR was carried out with 60 Vbeta primers and 13 Jbeta primers. Sequenced by immunoSEQ multiplex PCR; TCRdb stores in-frame clones only, minus some. Among around 89,000 clones listed, about 84% were seen once. Sequences were obtained from PBMCs. The receptors shown here come from a girl aged 2 to 9 in good health and CMV-seropositive.

The chain employs TRBV12-5 and TRBJ2-2; TRBD2 is a possible D gene (5 bases). The CDR3 sequence is 16 residues long. Germline CDR1 reads LGHNT; CDR2 reads FRNRAP. The V gene lost 1 base and the J gene lost 6 bases, with 15 bases spanning the gap. The CDR3 sequence: CASGLDVGAGPGELFF. In DNA, the CDR3 is TGTGCTAGTGGTTTGGACGTGGGAGCTGGACCCGGGGAGCTGTTTTTT.

V gene TRBV25-1 combines with J gene TRBJ1-1; D is undetermined. This CDR3 spans 13 amino acids. Germline V lookup: CDR1 MGHDK, CDR2 SYGVNS. Deletions cut 3 bases from V and 4 bases from J, with 9 bases between. CDR3: CASSEVGATEAFF. The DNA for the CDR3 is TGTGCCAGCAGTGAGGTGGGAGCCACTGAAGCTTTCTTT.

The chain combines TRBV5-4 with TRBJ2-5; the match to TRBD2 covers 11 bases. This CDR3 has 17 residues. The V and J ends lost 2 bases and 1 base, in that order; junction bases with no gene match: 7. Germline CDR1 reads SGHNT; CDR2 reads YYREEE (reference sequence). CDR3 in DNA: TGTGCCAGCAGCTTCGTAGGGACTAGCGGATTCCAAGAGACCCAGTACTTC. Its protein product is CASSFVGTSGFQETQYF. The full variable domain, rest sourced from reference TRBV5-4 and TRBJ2-5, is ETGVTQSPTHLIKTRGQQVTLRCSSQSGHNTVSWYQQALGQGPQFIFQYYREEENGRGNFPPRFSGLQFPNYSSELNVNALELDDSALYLCASSFVGTSGFQETQYFGPGTRLLVL.

The chain links TRBV10-3 to TRBJ1-2, with a tentative D call TRBD1 (6 bases). The CDR3 contains 14 residues. Germline V lookup: CDR1 ENHRY, CDR2 SYGVKD. The V and J ends lost 7 bases and 8 bases respectively, with 20 bases between them. The CDR3 here is CAITQDAGAGGYTF. The CDR3 DNA follows: TGTGCCATCACCCAGGATGCAGGGGCGGGCGGCTACACCTTC.

This clone came up once. V and J are TRBV19 and TRBJ2-1, with D possibly TRBD1 on 5 matching bases. V lost 10 bases to trimming and J lost 1 base, with 8 bases between them. The CDR3 covers 12 residues. Looked up from germline, CDR1 is LNHDA and CDR2 is SQIVND (reference sequence). The chain's CDR3 is CATQGSYNEQFF. As DNA, the CDR3 is TGTGCCACCCAGGGATCCTACAATGAGCAGTTCTTC.

This clone has just one count. The V call is TRBV7-2, the J call TRBJ1-5; possible D gene TRBD1, 6 bases. V gave up 4 bases and J gave up 5 bases, with 15 bases separating them. This CDR3 is built from 15 residues. Per the germline V gene, CDR1 is SGHTA and CDR2 is FQGNSA. CDR3 in amino acids: CASSSRPGDDQPQHF. CDR3 in DNA: TGTGCCAGCAGCTCACGTCCAGGGGATGATCAGCCCCAGCATTTT.

The chain joins TRBV25-1 to TRBJ2-3; a weak D match, TRBD2 (5 bases). The CDR3 is 12 residues long. The germline V gene has CDR1 MGHDK and CDR2 SYGVNS. Trimming shortened V by 7 bases and J by 6 bases, and 11 bases separated the two germline ends. CDR3: CASTLSGDTQYF. Written as DNA, the CDR3 is TGTGCCAGCACCCTCAGCGGTGATACGCAGTATTTT.

The chain combines TRBV7-3 with TRBJ2-1, with D possibly being TRBD2 (5 bases). Deletions cut 5 bases from V and 8 bases from J, with 16 bases between. This CDR3 comprises 14 residues. Germline lookup yields CDR1 SGHTA and CDR2 FQGTGA. The CDR3: CASSAMAGKHEQFF. The CDR3 nucleotides are TGTGCCAGCAGCGCAATGGCCGGGAAACATGAGCAGTTCTTC. Combining the CDR3 with reference TRBV7-3 and TRBJ2-1 gives the whole variable domain GAGVSQTPSNKVTEKGKYVELRCDPISGHTALYWYRQSLGQGPEFLIYFQGTGAADDSGLPNDRFFAVRPEGSVSTLKIQRTERGDSAVYLCASSAMAGKHEQFFGPGTRLTVL.

The gene calls are TRBV19 and TRBJ1-1; unclear D gene. V lost 5 bases and J 4 bases, leaving 14 bases between the germline ends. The germline V gene encodes CDR1 LNHDA and CDR2 SQIVND (reference sequence). This CDR3 has 14 amino acids. CDR3 loop: CASSPWTDFTEAFF. CDR3 DNA sequence: TGTGCCAGTAGTCCCTGGACGGACTTCACTGAAGCTTTCTTT.

V and J are TRBV7-8 and TRBJ2-7; 9 bases are shared with TRBD1. V shed 5 bases and J 2 bases; nucleotides not matched to a gene: 7. The germline V gene encodes CDR1 SGHVS and CDR2 FQNEAQ. CDR3 length: 15 amino acids. The CDR3 loop is CASSPYRGLTYEQYF. CDR3 DNA sequence: TGTGCCAGCAGCCCATACAGGGGGCTCACCTACGAGCAGTACTTC.